This T cell receptor beta chain was profiled in a study of shared clonotypes between healthy human individuals (dated by TCRdb to 2018 to 2021). For context, the study as a whole: A few men and a couple of women, aged 18 to 49 years, made up the cohort. Per donor, three plates each were used for CD4 naive and CD4 memory, two for CD8 naive, and one for CD8 memory. Each donor's leukapheresis produced roughly between about 0.85 and 10 billion PBMCs. Different laboratories and diverse techniques were used to prepare libraries and sequence TCR repertoires, to increase sequencing depth and limit assay-specific biases. The study deeply sequenced blood TCR repertoires of about 5 healthy adults to estimate repertoire size and the extent of clonotype sharing between individuals. What the study reported, not specific to this receptor: The genetic and exposure-history diversity represented was limited by the small number of donors. Naive subsets generally had larger estimated clonotype richness than memory subsets. Higher generation probabilities were observed for clonotypes shared by all four sorted-subset donors than for non-shared clonotypes. Rarefaction of sorted-subset datasets indicated incomplete sequencing despite the large sequencing depth. Sampling was restricted to blood, and TCR repertoires in tissues likely differ from the TCR repertoires found in blood. Sharing across a few donors was observed for about 4.8% of naive CD4, 3.5% of naive CD8, 2.3% of memory CD4, and approximately 0.41% of memory CD8 clonotypes. Pairwise subsampling indicated that sequencing depth was expected to affect the degree of clonotype sharing among donors.

For the CD8 naive samples, CD45RO-negative cells were positively selected for CCR7, yielding a CD45RA+CCR7+ population from which TemRA cells were excluded. The donors were healthy, HIV-negative adults with no recently reported acute infections or vaccinations. All donors were Caucasian adults living in Nashville, Tennessee, USA. Blood was obtained by leukapheresis, after which PBMCs were separated by Ficoll-Histopaque density gradient centrifugation and cryopreserved in liquid nitrogen vapor phase. Analytical flow cytometry was used to check the purity and quantity of every magnetically sorted T cell population. From each sorted fraction, genomic DNA was isolated and quantified by UV absorbance on a Nanodrop 2000c. TCR CDR3 regions were amplified from genomic DNA by multiplex PCR using the deep immunoSEQ assay. Extracted genomic DNA from each cell subset was distributed evenly across all wells of several immunoSEQ 96-well plates, and each plate was treated as a replicate. For sorted subsets, 150 to 250 ng of genomic DNA, equivalent to around 30,000 T cell genomes, went into each replicate PCR. Purified libraries were measured with a Qubit 3.0 fluorometer, size-checked on a Bioanalyzer 2100, and measured again with the KAPA Library Quantification kit. A separate single-read 150-cycle Illumina NextSeq 550 flow cell was used to sequence each immunoSEQ 96-well plate. The authors' analysis ran thus. Because the immunoSEQ output held only junctional sequences and lacked quality scores, the filtering could not match the filtering applied to full-length reads. To assign V/J genes and CDR3, sequences were annotated against IMGT germline references using PyIR, a Python wrapper for IgBLAST v1.9. Reads were filtered out if the reads had weak V/J assignments (E-value above 1e-6), no CDR3, stop codons, out-of-frame junctions, or ambiguous translated residues. V3J clonotypes were defined as sequences sharing the same inferred V gene, J gene, and CDR3 amino acid sequence. Percentage overlap between repertoires was calculated by dividing the number of shared unique clonotypes by the size of the smaller repertoire. Three approaches were used to assess repertoire richness: RTK rarefaction, the Chao1 estimator, and Recon v2.1 estimates of unobserved clonotypes. Generation probabilities were computed with OLGA for all TCRbeta clonotypes obtained by the gDNA method from several donors. TCRdb provides this immuneACCESS table in a form limited to in-frame rearrangements. Some clones are lacking; in checked studies, under half of them reflect an unresolved V gene, and why the rest are absent is not known. V, J and clone size derive from that table, while D and trimming were established from the DNA sequence. For this sample the table gives some 1,900,000 clones, of which just under 95% were detected only once. 0.95% to 1.5% of the sample is held by the ten biggest clonotypes.

Comments on this clone: The antigen it binds to is not known. Base-call qualities are not available, and no considerably larger clone is one nucleotide away.

According to the germline V gene, CDR1 reads SGDLS and CDR2 reads YYNGEE. The CDR3 sequence holds 14 residues, the cysteine and phenylalanine included. The DNA shown is the 42-base CDR3, in frame from base 1. Trimming leaves V shorter by 3 bases and J shorter by 8 bases, with the junction holding 3 bases beyond the gene matches. The sequence is built from TRBV9 and TRBJ1-4, with 11 bases aligning to TRBD1. The sample consisted of naive CD8+ T cells sorted from blood. The cell subset or site label of this sample denotes: CD45RA+CCR7+. The sequence was obtained from a man between 18 and 35 years old in good health. The CDR3 protein: CASSDGTGGEKLFF. The nucleotide sequence is given as TGTGCCAGCAGCGACGGGACAGGGGGAGAAAAACTGTTTTTT.